Following are 5 T cell receptor beta chains from one sample sequenced in a study of T cells in Graves' hyperthyroidism and ophthalmopathy. Amplification of TCR beta CDR3 regions was performed using RNA transcripts as template. The HTBI primer set drove a first-round RT-PCR of the TCR CDR3. TCRdb re-analysed the multiplex PCR reads in MiXCR, keeping a single row per CDR3 protein. The data hold hundreds of thousands of distinct CDR3 sequences, with under 25% observed a single time. Sequenced input: blood. The receptor set was obtained from a man aged 30-40 years with Graves' ophthalmopathy.

This clonotype was seen ten or more times. This chain joins TRBV28 and TRBJ2-3; TRBD1 matches 10 bases. V lost 4 bases to trimming and J lost 2 bases; unmatched junction nucleotides: 9. The CDR3 runs 17 residues. The germline gives CDR1 MDHEN, CDR2 SYDVKM. CDR3: CASSSVRDRGYTDTQYF. The CDR3 nucleotides are TGTGCCAGCAGTTCAGTCCGGGACAGGGGCTACACAGATACGCAGTATTTT.

In its sample, this clonotype was seen a few times. V and J are TRBV4-1 and TRBJ2-1; no clear D. V lost 1 base and J 6 bases, leaving 7 bases between the germline ends. CDR1 and CDR2 from the germline V gene are MGHRA and YSYEKL. The CDR3 consists of 13 residues. CDR3: CASSQGGFNEQFF. Here the CDR3 DNA reads TGCGCCAGCAGCCAAGGAGGCTTCAATGAGCAGTTCTTC.

This clonotype has only a few counts. The rearrangement links TRBV3-1 to TRBJ2-2; no firm D call. Trimming took off 4 bases at V and 4 bases at J, with 22 bases between the two ends. Germline assignment: CDR1 LGHDT and CDR2 YNNKEL (reference sequence). CDR3 length: 18 residues. The CDR3 DNA sequence: TGTGCCAGCAGCCCCTGGACGGCTACCCTGGCTGGCACCGGGGAGCTGTTTTTT. Translation: CASSPWTATLAGTGELFF. The whole variable domain, remainder taken from reference TRBV3-1 and TRBJ2-2, is DTAVSQTPKYLVTQMGNDKSIKCEQNLGHDTMYWYKQDSKKFLKIMFSYNNKELIINETVPNRFSPKSPDKAHLNLHINSLELGDSAVYFCASSPWTATLAGTGELFFGEGSRLTVL.

This clonotype showed up just a few times. The rearrangement links TRBV5-1 to TRBJ2-5; 10 bases are a match to TRBD2. CDR3 length equals 15 residues. Per germline, CDR1 SGHRS and CDR2 YFSETQ. V shed 7 bases, J shed 1 base, and the junction held 7 bases outside the gene matches. The CDR3 loop is CASLLGLAPQETQYF. The CDR3 DNA is TGCGCCAGCCTACTGGGACTAGCGCCCCAAGAGACCCAGTACTTC.

As concerns this clonotype: Mismatch with germline at one junction end may stem from a read error. The chain joins TRBV27 to TRBJ2-7, with a tentative D call TRBD2 (6 bases). The CDR3 spans 15 residues. Germline values: CDR1 MNHEY, CDR2 SMNVEV (reference sequence). The CDR3 nucleotides are TGTGCCAGCAGCTCGTGGGACTCCCGCTCCTACAAGCAGTACTTC. This translates into CASSSWDSRSYKQYF.